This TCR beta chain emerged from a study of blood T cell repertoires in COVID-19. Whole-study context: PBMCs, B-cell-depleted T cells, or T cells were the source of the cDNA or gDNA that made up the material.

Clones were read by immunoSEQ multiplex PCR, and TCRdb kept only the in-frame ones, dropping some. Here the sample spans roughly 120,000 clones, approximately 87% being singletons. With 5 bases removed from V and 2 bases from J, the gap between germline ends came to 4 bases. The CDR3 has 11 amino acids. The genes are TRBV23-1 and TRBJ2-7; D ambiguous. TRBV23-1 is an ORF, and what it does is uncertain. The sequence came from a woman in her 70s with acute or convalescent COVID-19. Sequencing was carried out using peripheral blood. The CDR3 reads CASSITYEQYF. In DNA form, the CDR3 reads TGCGCCAGCAGTATAACCTACGAGCAGTACTTC.